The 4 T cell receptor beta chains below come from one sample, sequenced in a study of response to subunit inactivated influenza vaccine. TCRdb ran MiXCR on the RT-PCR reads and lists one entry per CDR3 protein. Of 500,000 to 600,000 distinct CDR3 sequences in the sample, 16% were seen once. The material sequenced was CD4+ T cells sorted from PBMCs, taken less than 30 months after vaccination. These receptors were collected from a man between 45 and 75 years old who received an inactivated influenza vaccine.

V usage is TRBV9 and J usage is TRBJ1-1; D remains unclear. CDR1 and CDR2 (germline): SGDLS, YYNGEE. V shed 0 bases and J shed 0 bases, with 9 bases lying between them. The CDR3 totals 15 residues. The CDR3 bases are TGTGCCAGCAGCGTAGCAGGCCATTTGAACACTGAAGCTTTCTTT. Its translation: CASSVAGHLNTEAFF.

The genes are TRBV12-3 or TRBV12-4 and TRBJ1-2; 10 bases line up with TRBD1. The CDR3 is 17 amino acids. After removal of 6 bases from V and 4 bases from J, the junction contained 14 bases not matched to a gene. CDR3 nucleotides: TGTGCCAGCAGATACGGGACAGGGGATAATATTGGCTATGGCTACACCTTC. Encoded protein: CASRYGTGDNIGYGYTF.

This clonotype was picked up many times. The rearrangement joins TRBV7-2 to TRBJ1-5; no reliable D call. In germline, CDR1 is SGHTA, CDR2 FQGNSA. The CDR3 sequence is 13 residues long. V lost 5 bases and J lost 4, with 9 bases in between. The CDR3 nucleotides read TGTGCCAGCAGCCCCTCACGAAATCAGCCCCAGCATTTT. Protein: CASSPSRNQPQHF.

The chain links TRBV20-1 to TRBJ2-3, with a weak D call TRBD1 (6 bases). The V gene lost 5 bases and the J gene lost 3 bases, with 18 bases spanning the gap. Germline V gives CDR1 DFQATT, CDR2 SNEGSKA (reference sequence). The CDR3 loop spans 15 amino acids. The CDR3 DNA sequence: TGCAGTGCTGGTCTCAGGGGAAGGGGAACAGATACGCAGTATTTT. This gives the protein CSAGLRGRGTDTQYF.